These T cell receptor beta chains were read from a single sample in a study of T cell repertoires in aging, cancer and after chemotherapy. Each CDR3 protein gets one entry after TCRdb re-called the multiplex PCR reads with MiXCR. The data hold 6,000 to 8,000 distinct CDR3 sequences, with roughly a fifth observed a single time. Sequenced material: blood. The receptors were gathered from a human donor with a blood cancer. CDR3s include the opening cysteine and the closing phenylalanine or tryptophan. Fields, in order: V gene, clone size, CDR3 protein. Size is omitted from some rows. Given values are once, few, many or a class for expanded clones.

V: TRBV5-6; size: medium-sized; CDR3: CASSWGPDRGEKLFF
V: TRBV27; size: medium-sized; CDR3: CASRLTGGDEQFF
V: TRBV5-1; size: -; CDR3: CASSLGPAETQYF
V: TRBV6-6; size: medium-sized; CDR3: CASSPDLSGNTIYF
V: TRBV27; size: medium-sized; CDR3: CASSSLRGELFF
V: TRBV7-2; size: few; CDR3: CASSFDRSSYEQYF
V: TRBV10-3; size: few; CDR3: CAISVGGDTEAFF
V: TRBV29-1; size: large; CDR3: CSVGTDTPEKLFF
V: TRBV7-9; size: -; CDR3: CASREGWGTEQFF
V: TRBV6-4; size: -; CDR3: CASSVGPSNQPQHF
V: TRBV19; size: medium-sized; CDR3: CASSYRDTEGRAYNEQFF
V: TRBV12-3/TRBV12-4; size: few; CDR3: CASSAGGGRPTDTQYF
V: TRBV6-1; size: medium-sized; CDR3: CASTEDVGYEQYF
V: TRBV7-2; size: medium-sized; CDR3: CASSVLLPGELFF
V: TRBV12-5; size: -; CDR3: CASGRDSHTDTQYF
V: TRBV14; size: few; CDR3: CASSQWGAKNIQYF
V: TRBV20-1; size: few; CDR3: CSASWVSSTDTQYF
V: TRBV5-1; size: few; CDR3: CASHSVGRGQRYTEAFF
V: TRBV6-5; size: medium-sized; CDR3: CASRPLVNRGLQNTEAFF
V: TRBV20-1; size: few; CDR3: CSARDRQGHTEAFF
V: TRBV29-1; size: medium-sized; CDR3: CSVEAGVGEKLFF
V: TRBV4-1; size: few; CDR3: CASSHLGSEKLFF
V: TRBV24-1; size: few; CDR3: CATSDPGQGAYEQYF
V: TRBV20-1; size: -; CDR3: CSARVGTTEAFF
V: TRBV7-3; size: once; CDR3: CASSSQGDYGYTF
V: TRBV6-5; size: medium-sized; CDR3: CASSYGAGGPYNEQFF
V: TRBV5-4; size: medium-sized; CDR3: CASSLAGSVTYNEQFF
V: TRBV29-1; size: medium-sized; CDR3: CSTRAYLKQDEQYF
V: TRBV27; size: medium-sized; CDR3: CASRSVRDRGYEQYF
V: TRBV27; size: -; CDR3: CASGVLGGDSPLHF
V: TRBV5-8; size: few; CDR3: CASSSPAGSYGYTF
V: TRBV12-3/TRBV12-4; size: few; CDR3: CASRFGQGHQPQHF
V: TRBV6-1; size: medium-sized; CDR3: CASSGNGGNYGYTF
V: TRBV24-1; size: few; CDR3: CATSDQRRDGYTF
V: TRBV7-9; size: -; CDR3: CASSLGPDRGSQHQHF
V: TRBV6-5; size: medium-sized; CDR3: CASSPRDRSNSPLHF
V: TRBV28; size: -; CDR3: CASRESGLAVSYEQYF
V: TRBV19; size: few; CDR3: CASSPRGGTEAFF
V: TRBV6-5; size: medium-sized; CDR3: CATGEGNEKLFF
V: TRBV30; size: medium-sized; CDR3: CAWSVPSGSINEQFF
V: TRBV20-1; size: -; CDR3: CSATRGSAYNEQFF
V: TRBV18; size: medium-sized; CDR3: CASSFTGTQPSYEQFF
V: TRBV2; size: few; CDR3: CASRVTSGRGTDTQYF
V: TRBV24-1; size: few; CDR3: CATSDLSGEAFF
V: TRBV24-1; size: -; CDR3: CATSDFTSGRRVNEQFF
V: TRBV28; size: few; CDR3: CASSSSGTGGTEAFF
V: TRBV24-1; size: medium-sized; CDR3: CATSGTSAGFNEQFF
V: TRBV4-3; size: few; CDR3: CASSQLANTGELFF